This TCR beta chain was obtained from a study of monozygotic twins with cystic fibrosis. Background on the study: With about 16 PCR cycles, barcoded libraries came from 3 to 3.5 micrograms of fragmented DNA. Study-level results: Unrelated CF individuals shared fewer identical clonotypes than monozygotic CF twins. Low clonality (median roughly 0.009) suggested a mostly naive repertoire.

In the case of this clone: Its antigen is unknown.

Profiling relied on immunoSEQ multiplex PCR, and the TCRdb table lists in-frame clones only, not all of them. The repertoire holds approximately 7,200 clones, 94% seen once, with approximately 0.55% in the top ten. The clonotype comes from a boy under 10 years old with cystic fibrosis. The material sequenced was blood.

The CDR3 protein is CASSHWTGGAVNQPQHF. In nucleotides, the CDR3 is TGTGCCAGCAGCCATTGGACAGGGGGCGCAGTCAATCAGCCCCAGCATTTT. J is TRBJ1-5 and V is TRBV7-2; TRBD1 aligns across 11 bases. The CDR3 contains 17 residues. Germline-derived CDR1 and CDR2 are SGHTA and FQGNSA. The J segment lost 3 bases and the V segment lost 5 bases, leaving 9 bases of the junction unmatched.